What follows are 11 T cell receptor beta chains derived from one specimen sequenced in a study of response to subunit inactivated influenza vaccine. TCRdb called the RT-PCR reads again in MiXCR, with one record for every CDR3 protein. In the table there are 650,000 to 800,000 distinct CDR3 sequences, around 14% of which are singletons. Specimen: PBMCs from blood, collected around two weeks before vaccination. These receptors were obtained from a middle-aged man who received an inactivated influenza vaccine.

V usage is TRBV4-3 and J usage is TRBJ1-3; 7 bases are a match to TRBD1. The CDR3 runs 16 residues. Per germline, CDR1 LGHNA and CDR2 YSLEER. V lost 4 bases and J lost 3; bases outside the gene matches: 9. The CDR3 DNA reads TGCGCCAGCAGCCTCGACGGGACAGCGGTTGGAAACACCATATATTTT. Translating it yields CASSLDGTAVGNTIYF.

The sample holds a few counts of this clonotype. The chain carries TRBV2 and TRBJ1-1; no definite D call. V shed 0 bases and J shed 0 bases, with 11 bases lying between them. Germline V gene data show CDR1 as SNHLY and CDR2 as FYNNEI. CDR3 length equals 16 residues. In DNA form, the CDR3 reads TGTGCCAGCAGTGAAGCCGGGCTGATCATGAACACTGAAGCTTTCTTT. This sequence encodes CASSEAGLIMNTEAFF.

This clonotype has at least ten counts. V gene TRBV5-1 combines with J gene TRBJ1-1; TRBD1 matches 7 bases. Trimming cost V 3 bases and J 4 bases; bases outside gene matches: 6. CDR3 length equals 14 residues. Germline values: CDR1 SGHRS, CDR2 YFSETQ. The CDR3 nucleotides read TGCGCCAGCAGCTCGGGGAACAGGGGCACTGAAGCTTTCTTT. It codes for CASSSGNRGTEAFF.

The chain couples TRBV7-2 to TRBJ2-1, with 12 bases aligning to TRBD2. The CDR3 is 17 residues long. Germline V lookup: CDR1 SGHTA, CDR2 FQGNSA. J gave up 6 bases and V 2 bases, and 8 bases lay outside the gene matches. For the CDR3, the DNA is TGTGCCAGCAGCTTAAGACTAGCGGGAGTTGTATTCAATGAGCAGTTCTTC. Protein: CASSLRLAGVVFNEQFF.

The CDR3 DNA follows: TGCGCCAGCACCACTTGGTACCTAGCGGGAGGCCGCTCCTACAATGAGCAGTTCTTC. As protein: CASTTWYLAGGRSYNEQFF. The genes are TRBV5-1 and TRBJ2-1; 11 nucleotides match TRBD2. The CDR3 length is 19 residues. Trimming removed 6 bases from V and 0 bases from J; junction bases left unmatched: 14. Germline loops: CDR1 SGHRS, CDR2 YFSETQ.

CDR3 DNA: TGCGCCAGCAGCTTCACAGGGGGCGCTCCCTATGGCTACACCTTC. This sequence encodes CASSFTGGAPYGYTF. V and J are TRBV5-1 and TRBJ1-2; 9 nucleotides agree with TRBD1. The V segment lost 2 bases and the J segment 4 bases; nucleotides outside the gene matches: 6. This CDR3 has 15 residues. Germline V gives CDR1 SGHRS, CDR2 YFSETQ.

This chain uses TRBV7-3 with TRBJ2-7; D might be TRBD2 (5 bases). Germline assignment: CDR1 SGHTA and CDR2 FQGTGA. Deletions cut 5 bases from V and 3 bases from J, with 17 bases between. The CDR3 is made up of 15 amino acids. The CDR3 loop is CASSIFPGNGYEQYF. The DNA of the CDR3 is TGTGCCAGCAGCATTTTCCCGGGAAATGGCTACGAGCAGTACTTC.

This clonotype was detected a few times. The rearrangement uses TRBV28 and TRBJ2-7; the D is unclear. From germline, CDR1 is MDHEN and CDR2 SYDVKM. This CDR3 region has 15 residues. Trimming took off 5 bases at V and 2 bases at J, with 16 bases between the two ends. This CDR3 reads CASSDATLRPYEQYF. In DNA form, the CDR3 reads TGTGCCAGCAGTGATGCCACCCTAAGGCCCTACGAGCAGTACTTC.

The genes are TRBV12-3 or TRBV12-4 and TRBJ1-4; D might be TRBD1 (6 bases). The CDR3 runs 15 residues. The V gene lost 6 bases and the J gene lost 7 bases, with 18 bases spanning the gap. The CDR3 nucleotides read TGTGCCAGCAGCCGTAGGACAGAGTGGGGTGAAAAACTGTTTTTT. Translation: CASSRRTEWGEKLFF.

In its sample, this clonotype was seen a few times. The rearrangement joins TRBV20-1 to TRBJ2-1; 10 bases line up with TRBD1. Trimming at V came to 3 bases and at J to 7 bases, leaving 12 bases not matched to a gene. The length of the CDR3 is 16 residues. From germline, CDR1 is DFQATT and CDR2 SNEGSKA (reference sequence). Here the CDR3 DNA reads TGCAGTGCTAGTAAACGGACAGGGGGTGTGTGGAATGAGCAGTTCTTC. The encoded protein is CSASKRTGGVWNEQFF.

This clonotype was counted a few times. The V and J genes are TRBV20-1 and TRBJ2-7; 10 nucleotides line up with TRBD1. Germline lookup yields CDR1 DFQATT and CDR2 SNEGSKA (reference sequence). CDR3 length: 15 amino acids. Losses at the gene ends were 2 bases for V and 2 bases for J; bases not matched to a gene: 6. CDR3: CSARSRDRGTYEQYF. CDR3 DNA sequence: TGCAGTGCTAGATCCCGGGACAGGGGAACCTACGAGCAGTACTTC.